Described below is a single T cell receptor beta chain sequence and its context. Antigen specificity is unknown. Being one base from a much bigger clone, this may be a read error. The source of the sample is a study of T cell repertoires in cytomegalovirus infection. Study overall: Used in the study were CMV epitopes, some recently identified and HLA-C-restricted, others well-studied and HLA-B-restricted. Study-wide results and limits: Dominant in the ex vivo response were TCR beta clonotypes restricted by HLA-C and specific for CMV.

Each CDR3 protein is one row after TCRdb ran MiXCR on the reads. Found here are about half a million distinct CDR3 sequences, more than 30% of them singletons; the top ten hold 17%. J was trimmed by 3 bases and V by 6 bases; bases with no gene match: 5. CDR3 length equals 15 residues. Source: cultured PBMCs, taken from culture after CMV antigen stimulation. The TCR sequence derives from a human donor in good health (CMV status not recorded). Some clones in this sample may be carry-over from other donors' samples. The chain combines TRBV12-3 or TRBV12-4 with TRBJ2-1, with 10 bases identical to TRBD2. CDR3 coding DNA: TGTGCCAGCAGGCCCGGGACTAGCGTCTACAATGAGCAGTTCTTC. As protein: CASRPGTSVYNEQFF.